The sequence of this T cell receptor beta chain was determined in a study of vaccination and CD4 T cells after COVID-19. Concerning this clonotype itself: Its antigen remains unknown.

V was clipped by 6 bases and J by 5 bases; unmatched bases: 10. Germline CDR1 reads DFQATT; CDR2 reads SNEGSKA (reference sequence). This CDR3 spans 14 amino acids. The sample's treatment: 10-day PBMC culture with coronavirus spike peptide pools or control peptides (ViraFEST assay). Peptide pool stimulation in ViraFEST expanded antigen-specific T cells, whose TCRs were then sequenced. Sequencing of the DNA from cultured CD4+ T cells was carried out with the Oncomine TCR Beta short-read assay. A single record per CDR3 protein comes from TCRdb applying MiXCR to the PCR reads. The sample contains about 17,000 distinct CDR3 sequences, 55% of which appear only once.

Sequencing used CD4+ T cells from blood, cultured in vitro. The J gene is TRBJ1-2, the V gene TRBV20-1, with TRBD1 matching 9 bases. The sequence was obtained from a human donor who had recovered from COVID-19. The CDR3 loop is CSAPVAGQGYGYTF. CDR3 DNA sequence: TGCAGTGCCCCCGTAGCGGGACAGGGATATGGCTACACCTTC.